This is a list of T cell receptor beta chains from one sample in a study of beta chain features in type 1 diabetes. This table comes from immunoSEQ multiplex PCR, and its TCRdb copy is limited to in-frame clones, with some not included. The sample includes about 360,000 clones, about 12% of them seen just once. Input material: naive CD4+ T cells from blood. All receptors come from a young man in good health. Both conserved end residues are part of each CDR3. Fields, in order: J gene, clone size, V gene, D gene, CDR3 protein, CDR3 DNA. The D gene is left open where the match is weak. Not every row has a clone size; where given, it reads once, few, many or a size class.

TRBJ1-2 | few | TRBV10-3 | NA | CAISERETNYGYTF | TGTGCCATCAGTGAAAGGGAGACAAACTATGGCTACACCTTC
TRBJ2-3 | NA | TRBV7-9 | NA | CASSTPLMDTQYF | TGTGCCAGCAGCACACCGCTTATGGATACGCAGTATTTT
TRBJ2-2 | NA | TRBV9 | TRBD1 | CASSVGDRVTGELFF | TGTGCCAGCAGCGTAGGGGACAGGGTCACCGGGGAGCTGTTTTTT
TRBJ2-6 | NA | TRBV7-2 | TRBD2 | CASSVTSGSSGANVLTF | TGTGCCAGCAGCGTGACTAGCGGGAGCTCTGGGGCCAACGTCCTGACTTTC
TRBJ2-1 | NA | TRBV18 | TRBD1 | CASSPLGAGTTRGEQFF | TGTGCCAGCTCACCGCTGGGAGCCGGGACCACCAGGGGGGAGCAGTTCTTC
TRBJ1-2 | NA | TRBV7-8 | TRBD1 | CASSPTGQGRVRYGYTF | TGTGCCAGCAGCCCGACGGGACAGGGGAGGGTTCGCTATGGCTACACCTTC
TRBJ2-6 | NA | TRBV7-2 | NA | CASSFYYSGANVLTF | TGTGCCAGCAGCTTCTACTACTCTGGGGCCAACGTCCTGACTTTC
TRBJ1-3 | NA | TRBV19 | NA | CASSTGTGNTIYF | TGTGCCAGTAGTACAGGGACTGGAAACACCATATATTTT
TRBJ2-1 | NA | TRBV7-2 | NA | CASSRGGGSSYNEQFF | TGTGCCAGCAGCCGTGGGGGGGGCAGCTCCTACAATGAGCAGTTCTTC
TRBJ2-3 | few | TRBV29-1 | NA | CSVEWGRAATDTQYF | TGCAGCGTTGAATGGGGGCGCGCAGCCACAGATACGCAGTATTTT
TRBJ2-5 | few | TRBV7-2 | TRBD1 | CASSDPRTGETQYF | TGTGCCAGCAGCGATCCGAGGACAGGGGAGACCCAGTACTTC
TRBJ1-6 | NA | TRBV14 | NA | CASSAIEERNSPLHF | TGTGCCAGCAGCGCAATAGAAGAGAGGAATTCACCCCTCCACTTT
TRBJ2-1 | NA | TRBV27 | TRBD1 | CASSFEGARYNEQFF | TGTGCCAGCAGTTTTGAGGGGGCTCGATACAATGAGCAGTTCTTC
TRBJ2-2 | few | TRBV5-1 | NA | CASSLGQGGTGELFF | TGCGCCAGCAGCTTGGGGCAGGGAGGCACCGGGGAGCTGTTTTTT
TRBJ2-1 | NA | TRBV4-3 | NA | CASSQNPTGSSYNEQFF | TGCGCCAGCAGCCAAAACCCCACAGGATCCTCCTACAATGAGCAGTTCTTC
TRBJ1-4 | NA | TRBV30 | TRBD1 | CAFSTGWADNEKLFF | TGTGCCTTCTCGACAGGGTGGGCCGATAATGAAAAACTGTTTTTT
TRBJ2-4 | NA | TRBV6-1 | TRBD2 | CASSEGGLAAFKNIQYF | TGTGCCAGCAGTGAAGGTGGGCTAGCGGCGTTCAAAAACATTCAGTACTTC
TRBJ2-2 | few | TRBV5-4 | TRBD1 | CASSRRTGGLTGELFF | TGTGCCAGCAGCAGAAGGACAGGGGGTCTGACCGGGGAGCTGTTTTTT
TRBJ2-1 | NA | TRBV9 | NA | CASSVRTTRRDNEQFF | TGTGCCAGCAGCGTAAGGACTACCCGGCGGGACAATGAGCAGTTCTTC
TRBJ1-2 | few | TRBV25-1 | NA | CASSEFGRVDGYTF | TGTGCCAGCAGTGAATTTGGCAGGGTGGATGGCTACACCTTC
TRBJ2-1 | NA | TRBV6-4 | NA | CASSAQGARGVYNEQFF | TGTGCCAGCAGTGCACAGGGGGCGCGGGGGGTTTACAATGAGCAGTTCTTC
TRBJ2-7 | few | TRBV6-5 | NA | CASSYSSVKTYEQYF | TGTGCCAGCAGTTACTCTTCAGTAAAAACCTACGAGCAGTACTTC
TRBJ1-5 | NA | TRBV7-6 | NA | CASSPSGTYSNQPQHF | TGTGCCAGCAGCCCCAGCGGGACATATAGCAATCAGCCCCAGCATTTT
TRBJ2-2 | NA | TRBV7-2 | TRBD2 | CASRLAGNTGELFF | TGTGCCAGCAGGCTAGCGGGAAACACCGGGGAGCTGTTTTTT
TRBJ2-7 | NA | TRBV6-1 | NA | CASSENRVLDEQYF | TGTGCCAGCAGTGAAAATCGGGTTCTAGACGAGCAGTACTTC
TRBJ2-7 | few | TRBV7-8 | TRBD2 | CASSPRLAGVYYEQYF | TGTGCCAGCAGCCCCCGACTAGCGGGAGTTTATTACGAGCAGTACTTC
TRBJ2-3 | many | TRBV4-3 | TRBD1 | CASSQETRQGRTQYF | TGCGCCAGCAGCCAAGAGACGCGACAGGGAAGGACGCAGTATTTT
TRBJ2-7 | few | TRBV7-2 | TRBD1 | CASSLGQGQYEQYF | TGTGCCAGCAGCTTAGGACAGGGTCAGTACGAGCAGTACTTC
TRBJ1-2 | NA | TRBV7-2 | NA | CASTSQGNYGYTF | TGTGCCAGCACCTCACAGGGCAACTATGGCTACACCTTC
TRBJ2-2 | few | TRBV7-6 | TRBD2 | CASSPRLAGVSAGELFF | TGTGCCAGCAGCCCCCGACTAGCGGGGGTTTCGGCCGGGGAGCTGTTTTTT
TRBJ2-6 | few | TRBV10-3 | NA | CAISELGRRISGANVLTF | TGTGCCATCAGTGAGTTGGGCCGTAGAATCTCTGGGGCCAACGTCCTGACTTTC
TRBJ2-3 | NA | TRBV6-5 | NA | CASSDSGSEDTQYF | TGTGCCAGCAGTGATTCAGGGTCGGAAGATACGCAGTATTTT
TRBJ2-2 | few | TRBV28 | NA | CASRFRVAGELFF | TGTGCCAGCAGGTTCAGGGTAGCCGGGGAGCTGTTTTTT
TRBJ2-3 | NA | TRBV10-3 | NA | CAISESTSATDTQYF | TGTGCCATCAGTGAGTCTACGAGCGCCACAGATACGCAGTATTTT
TRBJ2-7 | few | TRBV7-2 | TRBD2 | CASSGPLFAGTRSGEQYF | TGTGCCAGCAGCGGTCCTCTTTTTGCCGGGACTAGGTCGGGCGAGCAGTACTTC
TRBJ2-2 | NA | TRBV9 | NA | CASSVGGRQSTGELFF | TGTGCCAGCAGCGTAGGTGGGCGCCAGTCCACCGGGGAGCTGTTTTTT
TRBJ2-1 | NA | TRBV27 | TRBD2 | CASVSQGGGGYNEQFF | TGTGCCAGCGTTAGTCAGGGCGGGGGTGGTTACAATGAGCAGTTCTTC
TRBJ2-3 | few | TRBV7-2 | TRBD2 | CASSLVGGTAISTDTQYF | TGTGCCAGCAGCTTAGTGGGGGGGACCGCGATTAGCACAGATACGCAGTATTTT
TRBJ2-7 | few | TRBV14 | TRBD2 | CASSRGLVPHEQYF | TGTGCCAGCAGCCGAGGACTAGTTCCCCACGAGCAGTACTTC
TRBJ2-1 | NA | TRBV5-4 | TRBD2 | CASSLLATVPGEQFF | TGTGCCAGCAGCCTACTAGCGACCGTACCGGGTGAGCAGTTCTTC
TRBJ1-1 | few | TRBV5-1 | TRBD1 | CASKTRTGGNTEAFF | TGCGCCAGCAAAACTCGGACAGGAGGGAACACTGAAGCTTTCTTT
TRBJ1-1 | NA | TRBV15 | NA | CATSHPGGGGFGAFF | TGTGCCACCAGCCACCCAGGCGGGGGCGGCTTTGGAGCTTTCTTT
TRBJ2-7 | NA | TRBV6-5 | TRBD1 | CASRRQGGTYEQYF | TGTGCCAGCAGGCGACAGGGTGGAACCTACGAGCAGTACTTC
TRBJ1-2 | few | TRBV20-1 | NA | CSASPDYGYTF | TGCAGTGCTAGCCCAGACTATGGCTACACCTTC
TRBJ2-7 | NA | TRBV7-6 | NA | CASSPWTFQGGQYF | TGTGCCAGCAGCCCCTGGACCTTTCAGGGTGGGCAGTACTTC
TRBJ2-7 | few | TRBV6-6 | NA | CASNQAGSYEQYF | TGTGCCAGCAACCAGGCAGGGTCCTACGAGCAGTACTTC
TRBJ1-5 | NA | TRBV25-1 | NA | CASSLSGDQPQHF | TGTGCCAGCAGTTTATCCGGGGATCAGCCCCAGCATTTT
TRBJ1-2 | NA | TRBV9 | TRBD1 | CASSVATGTGRGYTF | TGTGCCAGCAGCGTAGCTACCGGGACAGGACGTGGCTACACCTTC